Each of the 26 T cell receptor beta chains below was sequenced from the same sample in a study of PD-1 blockade in classical Hodgkin lymphoma (dated by TCRdb to 2019 to 2021). Interpreted using the paper, the time point label stands for: newly diagnosed, previously untreated cHL patient sample. CD4+ T cells were purified from thawed PBMCs by magnetic negative selection with a Miltenyi CD4+ T cell isolation kit. The library was generated by the immunoSEQ multiplex PCR assay. TCRdb's version of the immuneACCESS table is confined to in-frame rearrangements and falls short of the full clone set. An unresolved V gene accounts for under half of the shortfall where checked; the remainder is of unknown origin. For this sample there are tens of thousands of clones; about 90% appear just once. Clones ranked in the top ten supply more than 0.35% of the sample. The sequencing sample was made of CD4+ T cells from blood. These TCRs come from a human donor with classical Hodgkin lymphoma.

The CDR3 DNA follows: TGTGCCAGCAGTGCCGTTAACTATGGCTACACCTTC. Translation: CASSAVNYGYTF. This chain joins TRBV2 and TRBJ1-2, with D uncertain. The CDR3 runs 12 residues. The germline V gene has CDR1 SNHLY and CDR2 FYNNEI. V lost 4 bases and J lost 1, with 4 bases in between. Together with reference TRBV2 and TRBJ1-2, the CDR3 gives the full variable domain: EPEVTQTPSHQVTQMGQEVILRCVPISNHLYFYWYRQILGQKVEFLVSFYNNEISEKSEIFDDQFSVERPDGSNFTLKIRSTKLEDSAMYFCASSAVNYGYTFGSGTRLTVV.

This clone was counted once. This chain connects TRBV19 to TRBJ2-3; 9 bases agree with TRBD2. Germline-derived CDR1 and CDR2 are LNHDA and SQIVND (reference sequence). V trimming: 5 bases; J trimming: 11 bases; junction bases outside the gene matches: 8. The CDR3 has 13 residues. CDR3: CASSQSSGTMQYF. The CDR3, as DNA: TGTGCCAGTAGTCAATCTAGCGGGACGATGCAGTATTTT. The whole variable domain, filled in from reference TRBV19 and TRBJ2-3, reads DGGITQSPKYLFRKEGQNVTLSCEQNLNHDAMYWYRQDPGQGLRLIYYSQIVNDFQKGDIAEGYSVSREKKESFPLTVTSAQKNPTAFYLCASSQSSGTMQYFGPGTRLTVL.

The V gene is TRBV28, the J gene TRBJ2-7; 9 bases are shared with TRBD1. Germline CDR1 and CDR2: MDHEN and SYDVKM. The CDR3 is 14 amino acids. Trimming took 7 bases from V and 2 from J; bases not matched to a gene: 6. Here the CDR3 DNA reads TGTGCCAGCAACCCGGGGGACAGGGCCTACGAGCAGTACTTC. Translation gives CASNPGDRAYEQYF.

This clone was picked up one time. This chain connects TRBV7-2 to TRBJ2-1, with 10 positions matching TRBD1. The CDR3 consists of 15 residues. Per the germline V gene, CDR1 is SGHTA and CDR2 is FQGNSA. With 4 bases clipped from V and 8 bases from J, the junction kept 8 bases outside the gene matches. The CDR3 protein is CASSSSTGGVYEQFF. Written as DNA, the CDR3 is TGTGCCAGCAGCTCCTCGACAGGGGGCGTTTATGAGCAGTTCTTC.

The chain joins TRBV7-3 to TRBJ1-1; a possible D gene is TRBD1 (5 bases). V lost 11 bases and J lost 10, with 26 bases in between. The germline gives CDR1 SGHTA, CDR2 FQGTGA. This CDR3 has 14 residues. The CDR3 DNA is TGTGCCCCCCCGGGGGAGGGGTCAATTTTGGGAGCTTTCTTT. Protein: CAPPGEGSILGAFF.

V is TRBV5-1 and J is TRBJ2-1; 12 nucleotides align to TRBD2. After removal of 0 bases from V and 15 bases from J, the junction contained 7 bases not matched to a gene. The CDR3 runs to 14 residues. In germline, CDR1 is SGHRS, CDR2 YFSETQ. Here the CDR3 DNA reads TGCGCCAGCAGCTTGGGGACTAGCGGGACCAGGGGGTTCTTC. Translation gives CASSLGTSGTRGFF.

This clone was observed a handful of times. The CDR3 protein is CAWSVQGTEAFF. For the CDR3, the DNA is TGTGCCTGGAGTGTACAAGGCACTGAAGCTTTCTTT. This rearrangement joins TRBV30 to TRBJ1-1; D not resolved. This CDR3 is 12 amino acids long. V was trimmed by 0 bases and J by 4 bases, leaving 6 bases between them. CDR1 is GTSNPN, CDR2 SVGIG, per germline (reference sequence). The entire variable domain, with the rest obtained from reference TRBV30 and TRBJ1-1, is as follows: SQTIHQWPATLVQPVGSPLSLECTVEGTSNPNLYWYRQAAGRGLQLLFYSVGIGQISSEVPQNLSASRPQDRQFILSSKKLLLSDSGFYLCAWSVQGTEAFFGQGTRLTVV.

The V gene is TRBV20-1, the J gene TRBJ2-7; possibly TRBD1 for D (5 bases). Germline V gives CDR1 DFQATT, CDR2 SNEGSKA (reference sequence). Trimming pared 3 bases from V and 6 bases from J, leaving 9 bases between. The CDR3 spans 11 residues. Here the CDR3 DNA reads TGCAGTGCTAGTAGGGGTGGCGAGCAGTACTTC. It encodes CSASRGGEQYF.

This sequence joins TRBV29-1 and TRBJ2-7; 7 bases are shared with TRBD2. CDR1 is SQVTM and CDR2 is ANQGSEA in the germline V gene. The CDR3 runs 14 residues. The junction had 11 bases not matched to a gene; V was cut back by 5 bases and J by 4 bases. Written as DNA, the CDR3 is TGCAGCGTTCTAAAGGCTAGCGGACTATACGAGCAGTACTTC. Translation: CSVLKASGLYEQYF.

The rearrangement joins TRBV2 to TRBJ2-1, with 9 bases matching TRBD1. Germline CDR1 is SNHLY and CDR2 is FYNNEI. The V gene end was trimmed by 6 bases and the J gene end by 7 bases; junction bases not matched to a gene: 10. The CDR3 is 15 amino acids. The CDR3 spells CASSYGQGSLNEQFF. DNA for the CDR3: TGTGCCAGCAGCTACGGACAGGGGTCCCTTAATGAGCAGTTCTTC.

The V and J genes are TRBV10-3 and TRBJ1-1, with D possibly TRBD1 on 5 matching bases. Trimming shortened V by 5 bases and J by 8 bases, and 9 bases separated the two germline ends. From germline, CDR1 is ENHRY and CDR2 SYGVKD. CDR3 length: 11 residues. The CDR3 is CAISQGPEAFF. The CDR3 DNA reads as TGTGCCATCAGTCAGGGACCCGAAGCTTTCTTT.

The chain recombines TRBV5-1 with TRBJ2-7; D is perhaps TRBD1 (6 bases). V was pared by 4 bases and J by 0 bases, with 14 bases between. The germline gives CDR1 SGHRS, CDR2 YFSETQ. This CDR3 spans 15 amino acids. The CDR3 loop is CASSIGQRSSYEQYF. The CDR3 DNA follows: TGCGCCAGCAGCATCGGACAGAGGAGCTCCTACGAGCAGTACTTC.

The V gene is TRBV18, the J gene TRBJ2-7, with no clear D. V gave up 1 base and J gave up 3 bases, with 16 bases separating them. CDR1 and CDR2 (germline): KGHSH, LQKENI. The CDR3 is 16 amino acids. As DNA, the CDR3 is TGTGCCAGCTCACCACGGTCAGGCGAACCGGGCTACGAGCAGTACTTC. This sequence encodes CASSPRSGEPGYEQYF.

The chain carries TRBV18 and TRBJ2-4; D is unresolved. V gave up 5 bases and J gave up 6 bases, with 17 bases separating them. The CDR3 consists of 15 residues. CDR1 is KGHSH and CDR2 is LQKENI in the germline V gene. The CDR3, as DNA: TGTGCCAGCTCAACCAGACCCCCGGGCGGAAACATTCAGTACTTC. Translating it yields CASSTRPPGGNIQYF.

This clone is a singleton in its sample. The chain recombines TRBV6-5 with TRBJ1-2; tentatively, D is TRBD1 (6 bases). CDR1 is MNHEY, CDR2 SVGAGI, per germline. CDR3 length equals 13 residues. The V end lost 4 bases, the J end lost 8 bases, and 14 bases lay between the germline ends. Here the CDR3 reads CASSFPGTQGYTF. The CDR3 bases are TGTGCCAGCAGTTTTCCCGGGACACAGGGCTACACCTTC.

The CDR3 loop reads CASSLNRGIDEQYF. In DNA form, the CDR3 reads TGTGCCAGCAGCTTAAACAGGGGAATAGACGAGCAGTACTTC. The rearrangement joins TRBV11-2 to TRBJ2-7; TRBD1 matches at 7 bases. The germline CDR1 and CDR2 sequences are SGHAT and FQNNGV. V lost 2 bases and J lost 5; bases outside the gene matches: 6. The CDR3 length is 14 residues.

The chain combines TRBV7-2 with TRBJ2-2, with unresolved D. The CDR3 has 15 amino acids. Germline-derived CDR1 and CDR2 are SGHTA and FQGNSA. V was shortened by 5 bases and J by 5 bases, with 15 bases between the two germline ends. CDR3 DNA: TGTGCCAGCAGCCCTATGGGCCAGACTACCGGGGAGCTGTTTTTT. Amino acids: CASSPMGQTTGELFF.

The chain is built from TRBV7-2 and TRBJ2-7; 8 bases agree with TRBD1. Germline V gene lookup returns CDR1 SGHTA and CDR2 FQGNSA. Trimming cost V 1 base and J 2 bases; bases outside gene matches: 7. The CDR3 consists of 16 residues. The CDR3 loop is CASSLVSGQGPYEQYF. The CDR3 DNA reads as TGTGCCAGCAGCTTAGTTTCCGGACAGGGTCCCTACGAGCAGTACTTC.

V gene TRBV11-3 combines with J gene TRBJ2-7; TRBD2 matches at 13 bases. CDR1 and CDR2 (germline): SGHNT, YENEEA. This CDR3 comprises 15 residues. The ends lost 4 bases at V and 6 bases at J; junction bases unmatched: 6. The CDR3 sequence: CASSSGTSGISEQYF. DNA for the CDR3: TGTGCCAGCAGCTCTGGGACTAGCGGGATCTCCGAGCAGTACTTC.

This chain uses TRBV28 with TRBJ1-2, with 9 nucleotides matching TRBD1. This CDR3 spans 15 amino acids. Looked up from germline, CDR1 is MDHEN and CDR2 is SYDVKM. V shed 2 bases, J shed 8 bases, and the junction held 9 bases outside the gene matches. CDR3 in amino acids: CASSLLLGQGGGYTF. Here the CDR3 DNA reads TGTGCCAGCAGTTTACTGTTGGGACAGGGAGGGGGCTACACCTTC.

The chain joins TRBV7-3 to TRBJ2-7; D is possibly TRBD1 (7 bases). The V gene's germline CDR1 is SGHTA and CDR2 FQGTGA. Trimming shortened V by 1 base and J by 6 bases, and 10 bases separated the two germline ends. This CDR3 region has 13 residues. For the CDR3, the DNA is TGTGCCAGCAGCTTAAGGCAGGGGGGCGAGCAGTACTTC. Its translation: CASSLRQGGEQYF. Based on the CDR3 plus reference TRBV7-3 and TRBJ2-7, the full variable domain is GAGVSQTPSNKVTEKGKYVELRCDPISGHTALYWYRQSLGQGPEFLIYFQGTGAADDSGLPNDRFFAVRPEGSVSTLKIQRTERGDSAVYLCASSLRQGGEQYFGPGTRLTVT.

V is TRBV2 and J is TRBJ1-2; TRBD1 might be the D (5 bases). Germline V gene data show CDR1 as SNHLY and CDR2 as FYNNEI. Trimming left V 4 bases short and J 4 bases short, with 13 bases between. CDR3 size: 14 residues. As DNA, the CDR3 is TGTGCCAGCAGTGGCTCAGGGCACGGCTATGGCTACACCTTC. Protein sequence: CASSGSGHGYGYTF. Full variable domain (remainder filled in from reference TRBV2 and TRBJ1-2): EPEVTQTPSHQVTQMGQEVILRCVPISNHLYFYWYRQILGQKVEFLVSFYNNEISEKSEIFDDQFSVERPDGSNFTLKIRSTKLEDSAMYFCASSGSGHGYGYTFGSGTRLTVV.

This chain links TRBV13 with TRBJ2-7; D ambiguous. The CDR3 is 12 amino acids. Germline CDR1 is PRHDT and CDR2 is FYEKMQ (reference sequence). V was trimmed by 2 bases and J by 6 bases, leaving 8 bases between them. This CDR3 reads CASSLQKGEQYF. The CDR3 nucleotides read TGTGCCAGCAGCTTACAGAAGGGCGAGCAGTACTTC.

This sequence joins TRBV4-2 and TRBJ1-5, with a tentative D call TRBD1 (5 bases). Germline V gene data show CDR1 as LGHNA and CDR2 as YNFKEQ. Trimming pared 6 bases from V and 3 bases from J, leaving 15 bases between. This CDR3 contains 15 residues. Written as DNA, the CDR3 is TGTGCCAGCAGTCCCGGAGGGGTGAACAATCAGCCCCAGCATTTT. Its translation: CASSPGGVNNQPQHF.

The CDR3 DNA is TGTGCCAGCAGACGACAGCCAGCAACTAATGAAAAACTGTTTTTT. Amino acid sequence: CASRRQPATNEKLFF. V and J are TRBV28 and TRBJ1-4; D is possibly TRBD1 (5 bases). The germline V gene encodes CDR1 MDHEN and CDR2 SYDVKM. The CDR3 loop spans 15 amino acids. V shed 6 bases and J shed 0 bases, with 11 bases lying between them.

V gene TRBV6-1 combines with J gene TRBJ2-7, with 7 bases matching TRBD2. Germline-derived CDR1 and CDR2 are MNHNS and SASEGT. CDR3 length equals 12 residues. Trimming removed 8 bases from V and 3 bases from J; junction bases left unmatched: 4. CDR3 loop: CASGEGIYEQYF. For the CDR3, the DNA is TGTGCCAGCGGGGAGGGAATCTACGAGCAGTACTTC.